Shown below are 2 T cell receptor beta chains from a single sample sequenced in a study of cytomegalovirus exposure and HLA in healthy donors. 60 Vbeta and 13 Jbeta primers were used in PCR. The assay was immunoSEQ multiplex PCR, and TCRdb's table has in-frame clones only and misses some. The sample lists 150,000 to 180,000 clones; approximately 80% were seen once. Sequencing input: PBMCs. The receptors originated from a woman aged 35 to 49 in good health and CMV-seropositive.

This clone was picked up a small number of times. The chain links TRBV29-1 to TRBJ1-2; D may be TRBD1 (6 bases). Germline V gene lookup returns CDR1 SQVTM and CDR2 ANQGSEA. The ends were cut back, 8 bases at V and 8 bases at J, with 15 bases in the middle. There are 11 residues in the CDR3. Written as DNA, the CDR3 is TGCAGCACGGAGGGGGGGGAAGGCTACACCTTC. It yields the protein CSTEGGEGYTF. Full variable domain (outside the CDR3, taken from reference TRBV29-1 and TRBJ1-2): SAVISQKPSRDICQRGTSLTIQCQVDSQVTMMFWYRQQPGQSLTLIATANQGSEATYESGFVIDKFPISRPNLTFSTLTVSNMSPEDSSIYLCSTEGGEGYTFGSGTRLTVV.

This rearrangement joins TRBV18 to TRBJ2-1, with 15 bases lining up with TRBD2. Per the germline V gene, CDR1 is KGHSH and CDR2 is LQKENI. Germline trimming cut 0 bases from V and 8 bases from J; bases unmatched to any gene: 8. The CDR3 consists of 18 residues. CDR3 region: CASSPPRTSGRARDEQFF. Here the CDR3 DNA reads TGTGCCAGCTCACCACCGCGGACTAGCGGGAGGGCAAGGGATGAGCAGTTCTTC.